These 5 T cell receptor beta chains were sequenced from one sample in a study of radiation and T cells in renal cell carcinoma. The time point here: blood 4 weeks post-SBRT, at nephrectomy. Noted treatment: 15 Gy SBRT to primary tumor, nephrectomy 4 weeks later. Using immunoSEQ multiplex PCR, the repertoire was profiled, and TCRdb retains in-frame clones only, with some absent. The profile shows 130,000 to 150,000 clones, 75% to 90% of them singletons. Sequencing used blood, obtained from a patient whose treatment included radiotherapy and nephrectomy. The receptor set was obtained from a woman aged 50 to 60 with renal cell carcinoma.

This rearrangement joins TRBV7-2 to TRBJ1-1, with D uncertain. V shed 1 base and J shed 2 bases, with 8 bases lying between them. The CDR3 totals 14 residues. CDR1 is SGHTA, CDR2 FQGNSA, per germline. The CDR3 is CASSLVGGNTEAFF. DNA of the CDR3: TGTGCCAGCAGCTTAGTCGGAGGCAACACTGAAGCTTTCTTT.

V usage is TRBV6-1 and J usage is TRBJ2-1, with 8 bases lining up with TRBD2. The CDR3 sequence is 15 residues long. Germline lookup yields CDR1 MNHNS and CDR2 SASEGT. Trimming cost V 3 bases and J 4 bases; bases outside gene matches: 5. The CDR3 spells CASSEGPGGYNEQFF. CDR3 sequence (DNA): TGTGCCAGCAGTGAGGGCCCGGGGGGGTACAATGAGCAGTTCTTC.

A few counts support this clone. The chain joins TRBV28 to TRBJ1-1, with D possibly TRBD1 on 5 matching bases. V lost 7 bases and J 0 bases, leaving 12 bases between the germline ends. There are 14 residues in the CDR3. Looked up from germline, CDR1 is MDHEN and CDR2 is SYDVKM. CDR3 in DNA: TGTGCCAGCACCCCCGGGACGGTGAACACTGAAGCTTTCTTT. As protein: CASTPGTVNTEAFF.

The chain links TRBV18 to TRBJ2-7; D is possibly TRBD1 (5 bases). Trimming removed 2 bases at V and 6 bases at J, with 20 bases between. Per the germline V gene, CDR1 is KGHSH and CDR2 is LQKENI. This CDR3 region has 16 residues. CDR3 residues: CASSPMDTSPLSEQYF. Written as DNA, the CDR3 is TGTGCCAGCTCACCAATGGACACAAGTCCCCTCAGCGAGCAGTACTTC.

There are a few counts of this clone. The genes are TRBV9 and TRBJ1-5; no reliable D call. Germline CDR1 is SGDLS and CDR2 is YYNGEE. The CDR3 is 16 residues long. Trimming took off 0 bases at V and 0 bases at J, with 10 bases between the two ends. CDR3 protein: CASSVGTLDSNQPQHF. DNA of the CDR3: TGTGCCAGCAGCGTAGGCACACTAGATAGCAATCAGCCCCAGCATTTT.